A selection of T cell receptor beta chains follows, all from one sample in a study of blood T cell repertoires in COVID-19. Sequenced by immunoSEQ multiplex PCR; TCRdb stores in-frame clones only, minus some. The table records 110,000 or so clones, 70% to 90% of them present only once. Sequenced sample: peripheral blood. Receptors were obtained from a woman in her 70s who had recovered from COVID-19. Each CDR3 is given with its conserved first and last residue. Fields, in order: V gene, J gene, clone size, D gene, CDR3 protein, CDR3 DNA. D genes are given only for firm matches. Clone size is given for some rows only: seen once, a few or many times, or a class if the clone is expanded.

V: TRBV28
J: TRBJ1-5
size: .
D: TRBD1
CDR3: CASSPSLRGPHQPQHF
DNA: TGTGCCAGCAGTCCCTCATTGAGGGGGCCCCATCAGCCCCAGCATTTT

V: TRBV7-2
J: TRBJ2-3
size: .
D: .
CDR3: CASSFRGDTQYF
DNA: TGTGCCAGCAGCTTCAGGGGAGATACGCAGTATTTT

V: TRBV7-2
J: TRBJ2-5
size: .
D: TRBD2
CDR3: CASSWQRETDETQYF
DNA: TGTGCCAGCAGCTGGCAGCGGGAGACTGACGAGACCCAGTACTTC

V: TRBV9
J: TRBJ2-5
size: .
D: TRBD2
CDR3: CASSIAGSQETQYF
DNA: TGTGCCAGCAGCATAGCGGGTTCTCAAGAGACCCAGTACTTC

V: TRBV7-2
J: TRBJ1-2
size: .
D: TRBD1
CDR3: CASSLDPGQGYGYTF
DNA: TGTGCCAGCAGCTTAGATCCCGGACAGGGCTATGGCTACACCTTC

V: TRBV5-8
J: TRBJ2-3
size: .
D: .
CDR3: CASSFFRGTDTQYF
DNA: TGTGCCAGCAGCTTTTTCAGGGGCACAGATACGCAGTATTTT

V: TRBV25-1
J: TRBJ1-5
size: .
D: .
CDR3: CASSPRGGTGNQPQHF
DNA: TGTGCCAGCAGTCCCCGGGGGGGTACGGGCAATCAGCCCCAGCATTTT

V: TRBV4-1
J: TRBJ2-5
size: .
D: TRBD2
CDR3: CASSQPRGLAGQETQYF
DNA: TGCGCCAGCAGCCAACCCCGGGGACTAGCGGGCCAAGAGACCCAGTACTTC

V: TRBV5-1
J: TRBJ2-2
size: .
D: .
CDR3: CASSPVNSGQNTGELFF
DNA: TGCGCCAGCAGCCCAGTAAATTCAGGCCAGAACACCGGGGAGCTGTTTTTT

V: TRBV4-1
J: TRBJ2-1
size: .
D: .
CDR3: CASSLDTTYNEQFF
DNA: TGCGCCAGCAGCCTGGACACCACGTACAATGAGCAGTTCTTC

V: TRBV19
J: TRBJ2-5
size: .
D: TRBD2
CDR3: CASSMGLAGQETQYF
DNA: TGTGCCAGTAGTATGGGCCTAGCGGGGCAAGAGACCCAGTACTTC

V: TRBV3-1/TRBV3-2
J: TRBJ2-7
size: .
D: TRBD2
CDR3: CASSPGLAEFYEQYF
DNA: TGTGCCAGCAGCCCGGGACTAGCGGAGTTCTACGAGCAGTACTTC

V: TRBV5-1
J: TRBJ1-1
size: .
D: TRBD1
CDR3: CASSLAQGWDTEAFF
DNA: TGCGCCAGCAGCTTGGCACAGGGGTGGGACACTGAAGCTTTCTTT

V: TRBV5-5
J: TRBJ1-4
size: .
D: .
CDR3: CASSLLTGFNEKLFF
DNA: TGTGCCAGCAGCCTCCTGACAGGTTTTAATGAAAAACTGTTTTTT

V: TRBV7-8
J: TRBJ2-3
size: .
D: .
CDR3: CASSFPLSTQYF
DNA: TGTGCCAGCAGCTTTCCCCTGAGTACGCAGTATTTT

V: TRBV20-1
J: TRBJ1-5
size: few
D: .
CDR3: CSASRTYSNQPQHF
DNA: TGCAGTGCTAGTCGTACCTATAGCAATCAGCCCCAGCATTTT

V: TRBV5-1
J: TRBJ1-2
size: few
D: TRBD1
CDR3: CASSLGATGGLHGYTF
DNA: TGCGCCAGCAGCTTGGGAGCGACAGGGGGGCTCCATGGCTACACCTTC

V: TRBV6-2/TRBV6-3
J: TRBJ1-1
size: .
D: .
CDR3: CASSSGKGMVTEAFF
DNA: TGTGCCAGCAGTTCAGGGAAGGGTATGGTCACTGAAGCTTTCTTT

V: TRBV7-2
J: TRBJ2-3
size: .
D: TRBD2
CDR3: CASSFLAVGDTQYF
DNA: TGTGCCAGCAGCTTCCTAGCGGTGGGGGATACGCAGTATTTT

V: TRBV28
J: TRBJ1-5
size: .
D: .
CDR3: CASSSLTYQPQHF
DNA: TGTGCCAGCAGTTCCCTAACCTATCAGCCCCAGCATTTT

V: TRBV2
J: TRBJ2-4
size: .
D: .
CDR3: CASSEQGGGDIQYF
DNA: TGTGCCAGCAGTGAACAGGGTGGCGGTGACATTCAGTACTTC

V: TRBV28
J: TRBJ1-5
size: .
D: .
CDR3: CASRGQPPGHSNQPQHF
DNA: TGTGCCAGCAGGGGTCAACCCCCAGGGCATAGCAATCAGCCCCAGCATTTT

V: TRBV5-1
J: TRBJ2-7
size: .
D: TRBD1
CDR3: CASSPGTGSSYEQYF
DNA: TGCGCCAGCAGCCCCGGGACAGGCAGCTCCTACGAGCAGTACTTC

V: TRBV6-5
J: TRBJ2-7
size: .
D: TRBD2
CDR3: CASRREGLGFYEQYF
DNA: TGTGCCAGCAGGAGGGAGGGTTTGGGCTTCTACGAGCAGTACTTC

V: TRBV5-1
J: TRBJ2-7
size: .
D: .
CDR3: CASSFGQLGDEQYF
DNA: TGCGCCAGCAGCTTCGGACAGTTGGGCGACGAGCAGTACTTC

V: TRBV6-2/TRBV6-3
J: TRBJ2-5
size: .
D: .
CDR3: CASSSRDLQETQYF
DNA: TGTGCCAGCAGTTCCCGGGACTTACAAGAGACCCAGTACTTC

V: TRBV9
J: TRBJ2-1
size: .
D: TRBD2
CDR3: CASSVSGASGYNEQFF
DNA: TGTGCCAGCAGCGTATCCGGGGCTAGCGGGTACAATGAGCAGTTCTTC

V: TRBV4-2
J: TRBJ2-5
size: .
D: TRBD2
CDR3: CASSQDWSGGAETQYF
DNA: TGTGCCAGCAGCCAAGATTGGAGCGGGGGGGCGGAGACCCAGTACTTC

V: TRBV4-3
J: TRBJ2-7
size: .
D: .
CDR3: CASSQVAYSTNYEQYF
DNA: TGCGCCAGCAGCCAAGTTGCATACTCAACGAACTACGAGCAGTACTTC

V: TRBV7-2
J: TRBJ1-6
size: .
D: TRBD1
CDR3: CASSFYPGQRGYSPLHF
DNA: TGTGCCAGCAGCTTTTATCCGGGACAGAGGGGGTATTCACCCCTCCACTTT

V: TRBV19
J: TRBJ1-5
size: .
D: TRBD1
CDR3: CASSIGQGSGPQHF
DNA: TGTGCCAGTAGTATCGGACAGGGCTCGGGGCCCCAGCATTTT

V: TRBV23-1
J: TRBJ2-7
size: .
D: TRBD1
CDR3: CASRGDSSYEQYF
DNA: TGCGCCAGCAGAGGGGACAGCTCCTACGAGCAGTACTTC

V: TRBV7-2
J: TRBJ2-1
size: .
D: TRBD1
CDR3: CASSYRTGDNEQFF
DNA: TGTGCCAGCAGCTATCGGACAGGGGACAATGAGCAGTTCTTC

V: TRBV9
J: TRBJ2-3
size: .
D: .
CDR3: CASNLWPTDTQYF
DNA: TGTGCCAGCAACCTCTGGCCCACAGATACGCAGTATTTT

V: TRBV2
J: TRBJ2-6
size: .
D: .
CDR3: CASSEVRSGANVLTF
DNA: TGTGCCAGCAGTGAAGTCCGCTCTGGGGCCAACGTCCTGACTTTC

V: TRBV13
J: TRBJ2-1
size: .
D: .
CDR3: CASSFWGSKSSYNEQFF
DNA: TGTGCCAGCAGCTTCTGGGGCAGTAAGAGCTCCTACAATGAGCAGTTCTTC

V: TRBV18
J: TRBJ1-2
size: .
D: .
CDR3: CASSPEGNYGYTF
DNA: TGTGCCAGCTCACCGGAGGGGAACTATGGCTACACCTTC

V: TRBV7-9
J: TRBJ2-7
size: few
D: .
CDR3: CASSLLRGFAEQYF
DNA: TGTGCCAGCAGCTTACTTAGGGGGTTCGCCGAGCAGTACTTC

V: TRBV28
J: TRBJ2-5
size: .
D: .
CDR3: CASSLPGPQETQYF
DNA: TGTGCCAGCAGTTTACCAGGGCCCCAAGAGACCCAGTACTTC

V: TRBV28
J: TRBJ1-5
size: .
D: .
CDR3: CASSLIQGNQPQHF
DNA: TGTGCCAGCAGTTTAATCCAGGGCAATCAGCCCCAGCATTTT

V: TRBV5-8
J: TRBJ2-3
size: .
D: .
CDR3: CASSLATLERGGDTQYF
DNA: TGTGCCAGCAGCTTGGCCACGCTAGAGAGGGGGGGAGATACGCAGTATTTT

V: TRBV10-3
J: TRBJ2-5
size: .
D: TRBD2
CDR3: CAISDSGGAETQYF
DNA: TGTGCCATCAGTGATAGCGGGGGGGCGGAGACCCAGTACTTC

V: TRBV4-1
J: TRBJ1-2
size: few
D: .
CDR3: CASSEQGNYGYTF
DNA: TGCGCCAGCAGCGAACAGGGTAACTATGGCTACACCTTC

V: TRBV6-2/TRBV6-3
J: TRBJ2-7
size: .
D: .
CDR3: CASSYLYEQYF
DNA: TGTGCCAGCAGTTATTTATACGAGCAGTACTTC

V: TRBV6-2/TRBV6-3
J: TRBJ2-7
size: .
D: .
CDR3: CASSSPDRGVYEQYF
DNA: TGTGCCAGCAGCTCCCCGGACCGCGGGGTCTACGAGCAGTACTTC

V: TRBV9
J: TRBJ2-3
size: .
D: .
CDR3: CASSSFGGRSDTQYF
DNA: TGTGCCAGCAGCTCGTTTGGAGGTCGTTCCGATACGCAGTATTTT

V: TRBV21-1
J: TRBJ2-7
size: .
D: .
CDR3: CASSKERQGNHEQYF
DNA: TGTGCCAGCAGCAAAGAGAGACAGGGGAACCACGAGCAGTACTTC

V: TRBV5-1
J: TRBJ2-4
size: .
D: .
CDR3: CASSYNREWMKNIQYF
DNA: TGCGCCAGCAGCTACAACAGGGAGTGGATGAAAAACATTCAGTACTTC

V: TRBV28
J: TRBJ1-1
size: .
D: TRBD1
CDR3: CASTTGGYRAKAEAFF
DNA: TGTGCCAGCACCACAGGGGGCTACCGGGCCAAGGCTGAAGCTTTCTTT

V: TRBV5-5
J: TRBJ2-5
size: .
D: .
CDR3: CASSLAEQGRTQYF
DNA: TGTGCCAGCAGCTTGGCCGAGCAGGGGCGGACCCAGTACTTC

V: TRBV6-1
J: TRBJ2-3
size: .
D: .
CDR3: CASREDYSQPDTQYF
DNA: TGTGCCAGCAGAGAAGACTATTCCCAACCGGATACGCAGTATTTT

V: TRBV2
J: TRBJ2-7
size: few
D: .
CDR3: CASSRQASYEQYF
DNA: TGTGCCAGCAGTCGACAGGCCTCCTACGAGCAGTACTTC

V: TRBV7-6
J: TRBJ2-3
size: .
D: .
CDR3: CASSLQGTDTQYF
DNA: TGTGCCAGCAGCTTACAGGGGACGGATACGCAGTATTTT

V: TRBV28
J: TRBJ2-7
size: few
D: TRBD2
CDR3: CASYPGGKFYEQYF
DNA: TGTGCCAGCTACCCCGGGGGGAAATTCTACGAGCAGTACTTC